The 27 T cell receptor beta chains listed next were all sequenced from one sample in a study of shared clonotypes between healthy human individuals. Clones were sequenced by immunoSEQ multiplex PCR, and TCRdb holds only the in-frame ones, with some missing. The table records 85,000 to 100,000 clones, approximately 75% of them present only once. Sequenced input: memory CD8+ T cells sorted from blood. Described subset: CD45RO+ cells pooled with CCR7-negative TemRA cells. The receptors here all came from a man aged 30 to 39 in good health.

This clone has more than one count but fewer than ten. The chain couples TRBV30 to TRBJ1-1; D unclear. Germline V CDR1 and CDR2: GTSNPN, SVGIG (reference sequence). V was clipped by 5 bases and J by 2 bases, with 12 bases between them. CDR3 length: 13 residues. CDR3 residues: CAWFRTYNTEAFF. The CDR3 nucleotides are TGTGCCTGGTTTCGGACCTATAACACTGAAGCTTTCTTT.

The rearrangement uses TRBV6-5 and TRBJ2-7; weak D call: TRBD1 (7 bases). Germline-derived CDR1 and CDR2 are MNHEY and SVGAGI. The CDR3 is made up of 12 amino acids. V was shortened by 10 bases and J by 1 base, with 11 bases between the two germline ends. The CDR3 nucleotides read TGTGCCATCAGGGGGGTATCCTACGAGCAGTACTTC. Its translation: CAIRGVSYEQYF.

This clone turned up a few times. V is TRBV10-3 and J is TRBJ2-7, with D possibly matching TRBD1 (6 bases). Trimming removed 7 bases from V and 3 bases from J, with 16 bases in between. The CDR3 contains 14 residues. Germline loops: CDR1 ENHRY, CDR2 SYGVKD. This CDR3 is CAIKPGQEYYEQYF. CDR3 coding DNA: TGTGCCATCAAACCGGGACAAGAGTACTACGAGCAGTACTTC.

The chain uses TRBV14 and TRBJ2-2, with 7 bases matching TRBD1. The CDR3 is made up of 15 amino acids. V was pared by 4 bases and J by 4 bases, with 6 bases of the junction left unmatched. Germline CDR1 reads SGHDN; CDR2 reads FVKESK. CDR3 DNA sequence: TGTGCCAGCAGCCCCGGGAACAGGGGCACCGGGGAGCTGTTTTTT. Translating gives CASSPGNRGTGELFF.

About this clone itself: This likely stems from a read error, as it lies one base from a far larger clone. The V and J genes are TRBV4-3 and TRBJ2-7; TRBD1 agrees at 11 bases. Germline V CDR1 and CDR2: LGHNA, YSLEER. CDR3 length: 16 amino acids. CDR3 DNA: TGCGCCAGCGGCCAAGATACGGGGACAGGGGGCTACGAGCAGTACTTC. Residues: CASGQDTGTGGYEQYF.

The chain links TRBV7-2 to TRBJ2-7; TRBD1 aligns across 12 bases. This CDR3 region has 14 residues. V lost 4 bases and J lost 7; bases outside the gene matches: 5. Germline lookup yields CDR1 SGHTA and CDR2 FQGNSA. Written as DNA, the CDR3 is TGTGCCAGCAGCTCGGGACAGGGGGCGGAGGAGCAGTACTTC. It specifies CASSSGQGAEEQYF.

CDR3 region: CASSLFQSSYEQYF. CDR3 bases: TGTGCCAGCAGTTTGTTCCAGAGCTCCTACGAGCAGTACTTC. The rearrangement joins TRBV27 to TRBJ2-7, with D unresolved. V was shortened by 3 bases and J by 0 bases, with 9 bases between the two germline ends. The CDR3 is 14 amino acids. Per the germline V gene, CDR1 is MNHEY and CDR2 is SMNVEV (reference sequence).

This sequence joins TRBV4-1 and TRBJ2-1; 10 positions agree with TRBD2. The CDR3 has 16 residues. The V gene end was trimmed by 1 base and the J gene end by 9 bases; junction bases not matched to a gene: 9. CDR1 is MGHRA and CDR2 is YSYEKL in the germline V gene. The CDR3 sequence is CASSQGPASGSTEQFF. In nucleotides, the CDR3 is TGCGCCAGCAGCCAAGGACCGGCTAGCGGGAGTACTGAGCAGTTCTTC.

This chain connects TRBV5-4 to TRBJ2-3; 8 positions agree with TRBD1. The CDR3 contains 16 residues. Losses at the gene ends were 2 bases for V and 4 bases for J; bases not matched to a gene: 9. Germline CDR1 is SGHNT and CDR2 is YYREEE (reference sequence). The CDR3 DNA sequence: TGTGCCAGCAGCTTTGGGAACAGGGGGTGGGCAGATACGCAGTATTTT. Translating gives CASSFGNRGWADTQYF.

The chain uses TRBV6-5 and TRBJ1-2, with TRBD1 as a possible D gene (6 bases). Germline assignment: CDR1 MNHEY and CDR2 SVGAGI. V dropped 2 bases and J dropped 8 bases, with 12 bases sitting between them. The CDR3 is 13 amino acids. CDR3 DNA sequence: TGTGCCAGCAGTTACCGCAGGGGTGGAGGCTACACCTTC. Translated, it gives CASSYRRGGGYTF.

This clone was seen once. The V and J genes are TRBV5-1 and TRBJ2-5, with 8 bases that match TRBD2. The CDR3 contains 14 residues. Germline-derived CDR1 and CDR2 are SGHRS and YFSETQ. Germline trimming cut 1 base from V and 5 bases from J; bases unmatched to any gene: 4. CDR3: CASSLLAGEETQYF. In DNA, the CDR3 is TGCGCCAGCAGCTTGCTAGCGGGCGAGGAGACCCAGTACTTC.

The CDR3: CASSQDSSGSYNEQFF. The DNA for the CDR3 is TGCGCCAGCAGCCAAGACTCTAGCGGGAGTTACAATGAGCAGTTCTTC. This chain joins TRBV4-3 and TRBJ2-1; 10 bases match TRBD2. V gave up 0 bases and J gave up 4 bases; unmatched junction bases: 3. The CDR3 covers 16 residues. In germline, CDR1 is LGHNA, CDR2 YSLEER.

This clone was recorded only once. The J gene is TRBJ2-5, the V gene TRBV6-1; 7 bases line up with TRBD2. The length of the CDR3 is 14 residues. Germline loops: CDR1 MNHNS, CDR2 SASEGT. V gave up 2 bases and J gave up 3 bases; unmatched junction bases: 3. The CDR3, as DNA: TGTGCCAGCAGTGAATGGCTAGCGGAAGAGACCCAGTACTTC. It yields the protein CASSEWLAEETQYF.

The rearrangement joins TRBV11-2 to TRBJ1-1, with D possibly being TRBD1 (6 bases). The CDR3 spans 16 residues. The V end was cut by 5 bases, the J end by 0 bases, with 16 bases between. Germline V gives CDR1 SGHAT, CDR2 FQNNGV. CDR3 amino acids: CASSPIKQGLNTEAFF. The CDR3, as DNA: TGTGCCAGCAGCCCTATTAAACAGGGTTTGAACACTGAAGCTTTCTTT.

The chain combines TRBV5-4 with TRBJ2-7; D remains unclear. The CDR3 extends over 15 amino acids. Germline V lookup: CDR1 SGHNT, CDR2 YYREEE (reference sequence). V was trimmed by 0 bases and J by 7 bases, leaving 17 bases between them. DNA for the CDR3: TGTGCCAGCAGCTTGGAAGGCAGTCCGGTGTGGGAGCAGTACTTC. Its protein is CASSLEGSPVWEQYF.

In its sample, this clone ranks as medium-sized (0.01 to 0.1%). The chain recombines TRBV6-1 with TRBJ1-5, with D hard to call. CDR1 is MNHNS and CDR2 is SASEGT in the germline V gene. V was shortened by 6 bases and J by 10 bases, with 19 bases between the two germline ends. This CDR3 has 14 amino acids. The CDR3 protein is CASSDTAAASPQHF. The CDR3 DNA follows: TGTGCCAGCAGCGACACTGCGGCAGCCAGCCCCCAGCATTTT.

This rearrangement joins TRBV7-9 to TRBJ2-3; a possible D gene is TRBD2 (5 bases). Germline-derived CDR1 and CDR2 are SEHNR and FQNEAQ (reference sequence). V lost 5 bases to trimming and J lost 2 bases, with 14 bases between them. CDR3 length: 15 residues. The CDR3 protein is CASSLRLASTDTQYF. The CDR3 nucleotides are TGTGCCAGCAGCCTCCGGCTAGCATCCACAGATACGCAGTATTTT.

The count of this clone is one. The chain couples TRBV11-2 to TRBJ2-1; no definite D call. V lost 4 bases to trimming and J lost 5 bases, with 12 bases between them. The CDR3 spans 14 residues. CDR1 and CDR2 (germline): SGHAT, FQNNGV. The CDR3 here is CASSSRAFNNEQFF. The DNA of the CDR3 is TGTGCCAGCAGCTCTCGGGCGTTTAACAATGAGCAGTTCTTC.

This clone was detected only a few times. The chain uses TRBV2 and TRBJ1-5; a possible D gene is TRBD1 (5 bases). Per germline, CDR1 SNHLY and CDR2 FYNNEI. The CDR3 is 13 amino acids. Trimming took off 6 bases at V and 7 bases at J, with 13 bases between the two ends. CDR3 coding DNA: TGTGCCAGCAGCAAAGGGACTCGCCAGCCCCAGCATTTT. Protein product: CASSKGTRQPQHF.

The chain couples TRBV4-1 to TRBJ2-7; 10 bases fit TRBD2. J gave up 4 bases and V 1 base, and 1 base lay outside the gene matches. This CDR3 is built from 14 residues. CDR1 is MGHRA and CDR2 is YSYEKL in the germline V gene. CDR3 nucleotide sequence: TGCGCCAGCAGCCAAGGGACTAGCGGATACGAGCAGTACTTC. Protein product: CASSQGTSGYEQYF.

V and J are TRBV11-2 and TRBJ2-2, with D perhaps matching TRBD2 (5 bases). Germline V gives CDR1 SGHAT, CDR2 FQNNGV. V shed 1 base and J shed 5 bases, with 11 bases lying between them. The CDR3 extends over 15 amino acids. The chain's CDR3 is CASSLVREVTGELFF. As DNA, the CDR3 is TGTGCCAGCAGCTTAGTTCGGGAAGTAACCGGGGAGCTGTTTTTT.

This clone was seen ten or more times. The chain carries TRBV5-4 and TRBJ2-3; 9 bases match TRBD2. Germline V lookup: CDR1 SGHNT, CDR2 YYREEE (reference sequence). The V gene end was trimmed by 6 bases and the J gene end by 2 bases; junction bases not matched to a gene: 4. This CDR3 is built from 14 residues. CDR3 sequence: CASKTSGLTDTQYF. The DNA for the CDR3 is TGTGCCAGCAAGACTAGCGGCCTCACAGATACGCAGTATTTT.

The V gene is TRBV7-8, the J gene TRBJ2-7; TRBD1 agrees at 9 bases. The V gene's germline CDR1 is SGHVS and CDR2 FQNEAQ. CDR3 size: 18 residues. Trimming cost V 4 bases and J 2 bases; bases outside gene matches: 15. Here the CDR3 reads CASSSTYRDRVLTYEQYF. In nucleotides, the CDR3 is TGTGCCAGCAGCTCCACCTACCGGGACAGGGTATTGACCTACGAGCAGTACTTC.

Only a few counts were recorded for this clone. The chain couples TRBV25-1 to TRBJ2-2; 9 bases agree with TRBD1. With V trimmed by 3 bases and J by 5 bases, 7 bases remained unmatched. Germline-derived CDR1 and CDR2 are MGHDK and SYGVNS. CDR3 length: 16 residues. CDR3 sequence (DNA): TGTGCCAGCAGTGACTCGGACAGGGGCCCGACCGGGGAGCTGTTTTTT. Translation: CASSDSDRGPTGELFF.

The CDR3 region is CASSESSGSSYEQYF. CDR3 DNA sequence: TGTGCCAGCAGTGAATCGTCGGGGAGCTCCTACGAGCAGTACTTC. V is TRBV6-1 and J is TRBJ2-7; D perhaps matches TRBD2 (5 bases). The germline V gene encodes CDR1 MNHNS and CDR2 SASEGT. With 2 bases removed from V and 0 bases from J, the gap between germline ends came to 11 bases. CDR3 length: 15 residues.

This clone has only one observation. The gene calls are TRBV25-1 and TRBJ2-7, with 12 bases lining up with TRBD2. The V gene end was trimmed by 6 bases and the J gene end by 4 bases; junction bases not matched to a gene: 7. The CDR3 has 15 residues. Germline CDR1 is MGHDK and CDR2 is SYGVNS. This CDR3 reads CASRGKTSGSYEQYF. The DNA of the CDR3 is TGTGCCAGCAGGGGAAAGACTAGCGGGAGTTACGAGCAGTACTTC.

V usage is TRBV2 and J usage is TRBJ1-5, with unresolved D. This CDR3 is 14 amino acids long. V lost 3 bases, J lost 3 bases, and 9 bases lay in between. CDR1 and CDR2 from the germline V gene are SNHLY and FYNNEI. For the CDR3, the DNA is TGTGCCAGCAGTGATCCCGGGGACAATCAGCCCCAGCATTTT. The encoded protein is CASSDPGDNQPQHF.